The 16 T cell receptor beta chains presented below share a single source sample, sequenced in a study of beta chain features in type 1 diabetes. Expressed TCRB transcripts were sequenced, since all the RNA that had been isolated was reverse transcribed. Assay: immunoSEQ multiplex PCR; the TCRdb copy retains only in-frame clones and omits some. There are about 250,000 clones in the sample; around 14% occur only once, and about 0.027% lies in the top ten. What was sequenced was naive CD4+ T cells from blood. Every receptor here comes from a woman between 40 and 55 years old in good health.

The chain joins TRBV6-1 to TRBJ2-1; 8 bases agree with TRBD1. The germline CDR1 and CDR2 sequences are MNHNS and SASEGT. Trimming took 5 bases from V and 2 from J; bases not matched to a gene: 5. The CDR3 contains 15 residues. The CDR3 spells CASSPDRVAYNEQFF. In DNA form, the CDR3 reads TGTGCCAGCAGTCCGGACAGGGTCGCCTACAATGAGCAGTTCTTC.

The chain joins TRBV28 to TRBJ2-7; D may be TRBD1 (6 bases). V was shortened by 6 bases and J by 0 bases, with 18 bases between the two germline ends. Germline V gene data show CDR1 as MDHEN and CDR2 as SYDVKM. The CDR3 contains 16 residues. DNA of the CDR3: TGTGCCAGCAGGGACCCCCGTAGGGACACCTCCTACGAGCAGTACTTC. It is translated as CASRDPRRDTSYEQYF.

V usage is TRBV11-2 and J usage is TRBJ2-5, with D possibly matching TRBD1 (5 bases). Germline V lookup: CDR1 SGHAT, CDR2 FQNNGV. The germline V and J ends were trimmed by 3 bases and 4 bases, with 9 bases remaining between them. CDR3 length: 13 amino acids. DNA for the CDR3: TGTGCCAGCAGCTTGGTGGGGCCAGAGACCCAGTACTTC. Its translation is CASSLVGPETQYF.

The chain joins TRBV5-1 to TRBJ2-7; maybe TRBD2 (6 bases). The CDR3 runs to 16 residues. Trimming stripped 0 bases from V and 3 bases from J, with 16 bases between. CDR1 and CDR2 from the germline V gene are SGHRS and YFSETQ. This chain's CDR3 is CASSLGGGARDYEQYF. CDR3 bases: TGCGCCAGCAGCTTGGGCGGCGGGGCTAGAGACTACGAGCAGTACTTC.

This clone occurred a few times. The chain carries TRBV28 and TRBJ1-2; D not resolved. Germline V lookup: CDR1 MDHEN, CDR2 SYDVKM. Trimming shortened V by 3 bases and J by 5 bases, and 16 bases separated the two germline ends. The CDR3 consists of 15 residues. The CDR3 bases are TGTGCCAGCAGTTTCCTAGGACCAGGAGGATATGGCTACACCTTC. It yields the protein CASSFLGPGGYGYTF.

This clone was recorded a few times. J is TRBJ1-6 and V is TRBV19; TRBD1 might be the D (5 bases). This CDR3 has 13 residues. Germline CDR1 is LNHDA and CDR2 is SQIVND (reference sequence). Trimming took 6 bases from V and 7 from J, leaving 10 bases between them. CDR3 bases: TGTGCCAGTAGCCCGGACAAGAATTCACCCCTCCACTTT. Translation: CASSPDKNSPLHF.

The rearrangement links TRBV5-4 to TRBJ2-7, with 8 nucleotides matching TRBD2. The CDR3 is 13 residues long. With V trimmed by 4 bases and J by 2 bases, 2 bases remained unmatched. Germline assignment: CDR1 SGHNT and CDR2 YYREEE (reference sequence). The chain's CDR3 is CASSVGLAYEQYF. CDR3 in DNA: TGTGCCAGCAGCGTGGGACTAGCCTACGAGCAGTACTTC.

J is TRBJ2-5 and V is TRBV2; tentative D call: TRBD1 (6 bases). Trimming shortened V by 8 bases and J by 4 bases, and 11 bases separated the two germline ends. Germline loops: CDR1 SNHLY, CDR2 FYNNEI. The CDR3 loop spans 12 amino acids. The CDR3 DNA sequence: TGTGCCAGCTACAGGGTATCAGAGACCCAGTACTTC. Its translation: CASYRVSETQYF.

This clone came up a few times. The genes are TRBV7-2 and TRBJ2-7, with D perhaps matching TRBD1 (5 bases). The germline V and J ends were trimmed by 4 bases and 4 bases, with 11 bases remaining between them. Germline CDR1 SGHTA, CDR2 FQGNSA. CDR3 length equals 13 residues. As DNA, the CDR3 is TGTGCCAGCAGCTCCAGGGCAGCTTACGAGCAGTACTTC. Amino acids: CASSSRAAYEQYF.

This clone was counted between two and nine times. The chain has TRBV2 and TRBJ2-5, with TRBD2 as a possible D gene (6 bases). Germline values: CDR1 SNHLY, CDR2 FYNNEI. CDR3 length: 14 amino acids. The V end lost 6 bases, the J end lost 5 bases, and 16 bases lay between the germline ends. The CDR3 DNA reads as TGTGCCAGCAGAACCGGACTAAGGGAGGAGACCCAGTACTTC. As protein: CASRTGLREETQYF.

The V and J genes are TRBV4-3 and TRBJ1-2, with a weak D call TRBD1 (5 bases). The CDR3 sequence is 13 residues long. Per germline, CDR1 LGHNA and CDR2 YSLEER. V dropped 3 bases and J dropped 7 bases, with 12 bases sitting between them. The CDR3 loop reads CASSHRHGGGYTF. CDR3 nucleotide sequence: TGCGCCAGCAGCCACCGACACGGGGGTGGCTACACCTTC.

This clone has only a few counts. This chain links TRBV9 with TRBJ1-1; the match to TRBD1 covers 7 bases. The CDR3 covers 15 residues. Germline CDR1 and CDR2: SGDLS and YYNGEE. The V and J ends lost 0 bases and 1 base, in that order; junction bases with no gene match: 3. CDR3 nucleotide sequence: TGTGCCAGCAGCGTAGTAGGGACAGCGAACACTGAAGCTTTCTTT. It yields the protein CASSVVGTANTEAFF.

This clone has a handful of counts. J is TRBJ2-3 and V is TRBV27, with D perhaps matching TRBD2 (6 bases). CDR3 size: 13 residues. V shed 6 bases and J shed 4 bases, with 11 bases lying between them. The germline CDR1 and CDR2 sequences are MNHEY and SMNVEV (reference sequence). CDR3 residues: CASRQSGADTQYF. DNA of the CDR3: TGTGCCAGCAGACAATCGGGGGCAGATACGCAGTATTTT.

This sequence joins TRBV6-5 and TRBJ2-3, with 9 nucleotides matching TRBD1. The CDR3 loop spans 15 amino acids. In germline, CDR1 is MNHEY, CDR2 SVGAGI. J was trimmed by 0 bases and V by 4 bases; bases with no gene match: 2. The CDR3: CASSLQGASTDTQYF. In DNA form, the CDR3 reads TGTGCCAGCAGTTTACAGGGGGCGAGCACAGATACGCAGTATTTT.

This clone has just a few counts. The CDR3 DNA is TGTGCCAGCTCACCACCGGGGGGTCGGCTGGCTGAAGCTTTCTTT. Protein product: CASSPPGGRLAEAFF. The genes are TRBV18 and TRBJ1-1; TRBD1 might be the D (5 bases). With 0 bases removed from V and 6 bases from J, the gap between germline ends came to 14 bases. The CDR3 is 15 amino acids. CDR1 KGHSH and CDR2 LQKENI come from the germline V gene.

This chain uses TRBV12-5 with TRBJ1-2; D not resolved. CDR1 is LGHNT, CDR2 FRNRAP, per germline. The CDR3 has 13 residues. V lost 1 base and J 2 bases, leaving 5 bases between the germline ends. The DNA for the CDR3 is TGTGCTAGTGGTTTGGGCGGCAACTATGGCTACACCTTC. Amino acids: CASGLGGNYGYTF.